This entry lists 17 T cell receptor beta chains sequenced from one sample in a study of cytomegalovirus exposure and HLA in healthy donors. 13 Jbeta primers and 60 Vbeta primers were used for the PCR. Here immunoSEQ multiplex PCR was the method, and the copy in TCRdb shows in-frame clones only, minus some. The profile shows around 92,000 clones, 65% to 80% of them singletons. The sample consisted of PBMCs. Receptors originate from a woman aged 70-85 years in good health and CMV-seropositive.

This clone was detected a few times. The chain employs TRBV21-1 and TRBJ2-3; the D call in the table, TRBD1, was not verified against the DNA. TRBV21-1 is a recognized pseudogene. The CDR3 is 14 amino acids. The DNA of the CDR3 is TGTGCCAGCAAGGACAGGGAAGAGGCAGATACGCAGTATTTT. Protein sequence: CASKDREEADTQYF.

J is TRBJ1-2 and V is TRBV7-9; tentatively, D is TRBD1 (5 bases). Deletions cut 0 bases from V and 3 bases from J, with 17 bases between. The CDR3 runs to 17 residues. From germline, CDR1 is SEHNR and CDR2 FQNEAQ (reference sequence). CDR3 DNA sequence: TGTGCCAGCAGCTTAGCATCGACAGCCCGAGTCGACTATGGCTACACCTTC. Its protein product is CASSLASTARVDYGYTF.

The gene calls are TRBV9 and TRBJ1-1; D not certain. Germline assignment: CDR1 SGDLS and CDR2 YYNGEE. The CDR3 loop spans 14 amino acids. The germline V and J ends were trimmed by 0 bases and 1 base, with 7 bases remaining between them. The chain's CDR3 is CASSVAGPNTEAFF. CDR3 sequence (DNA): TGTGCCAGCAGCGTAGCAGGTCCGAACACTGAAGCTTTCTTT.

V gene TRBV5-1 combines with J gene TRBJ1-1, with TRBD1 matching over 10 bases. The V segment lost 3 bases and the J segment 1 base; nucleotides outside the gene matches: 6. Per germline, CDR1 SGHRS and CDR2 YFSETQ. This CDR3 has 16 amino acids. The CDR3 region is CASSSGTGAWNTEAFF. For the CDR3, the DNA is TGCGCCAGCAGCTCCGGGACAGGGGCCTGGAACACTGAAGCTTTCTTT.

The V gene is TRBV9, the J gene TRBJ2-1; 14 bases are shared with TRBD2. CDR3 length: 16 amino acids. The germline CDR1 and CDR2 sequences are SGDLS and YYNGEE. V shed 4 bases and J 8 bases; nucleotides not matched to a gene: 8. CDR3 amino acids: CASSPGGTSGSYEQFF. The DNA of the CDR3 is TGTGCCAGCAGCCCAGGGGGGACTAGCGGGAGTTATGAGCAGTTCTTC.

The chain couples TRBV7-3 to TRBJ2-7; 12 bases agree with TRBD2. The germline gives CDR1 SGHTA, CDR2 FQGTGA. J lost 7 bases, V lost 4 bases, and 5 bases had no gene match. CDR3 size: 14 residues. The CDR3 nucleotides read TGTGCCAGCAGCTCCGGGACTAGCGGGTCGGAGCAGTACTTC. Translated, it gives CASSSGTSGSEQYF.

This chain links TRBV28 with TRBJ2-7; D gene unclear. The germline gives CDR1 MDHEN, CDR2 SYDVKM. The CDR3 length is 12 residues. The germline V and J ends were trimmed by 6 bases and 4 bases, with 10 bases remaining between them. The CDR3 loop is CASSSPQYEQYF. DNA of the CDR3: TGTGCCAGCAGCTCCCCCCAGTACGAGCAGTACTTC.

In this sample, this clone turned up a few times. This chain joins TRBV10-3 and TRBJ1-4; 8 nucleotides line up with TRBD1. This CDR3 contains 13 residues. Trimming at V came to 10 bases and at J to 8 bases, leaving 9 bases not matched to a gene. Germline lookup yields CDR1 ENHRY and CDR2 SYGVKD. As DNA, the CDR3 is TGTGCCACGCAGACAGGGGAGGCGGAAAAACTGTTTTTT. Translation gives CATQTGEAEKLFF.

The CDR3 loop is CASSPKRGQETQYF. Here the CDR3 DNA reads TGTGCCAGCAGCCCCAAGAGGGGGCAAGAGACCCAGTACTTC. The gene calls are TRBV5-6 and TRBJ2-5, with TRBD1 as a possible D gene (6 bases). Germline loops: CDR1 SGHDT, CDR2 YYEEEE. The CDR3 extends over 14 amino acids. Deletions cut 4 bases from V and 2 bases from J, with 12 bases between.

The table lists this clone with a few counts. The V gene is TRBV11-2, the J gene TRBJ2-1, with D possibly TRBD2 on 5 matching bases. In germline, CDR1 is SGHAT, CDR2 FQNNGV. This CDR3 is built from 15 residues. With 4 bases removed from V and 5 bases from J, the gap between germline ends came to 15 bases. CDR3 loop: CASSSIRGRNNEQFF. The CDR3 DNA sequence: TGTGCCAGCAGCTCCATCCGCGGGCGGAACAATGAGCAGTTCTTC.

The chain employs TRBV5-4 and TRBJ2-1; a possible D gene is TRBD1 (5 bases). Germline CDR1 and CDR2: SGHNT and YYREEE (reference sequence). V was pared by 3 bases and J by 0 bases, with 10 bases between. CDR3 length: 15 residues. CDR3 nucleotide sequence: TGTGCCAGCAGCTCCACAGGAAGCTCCTACAATGAGCAGTTCTTC. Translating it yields CASSSTGSSYNEQFF.

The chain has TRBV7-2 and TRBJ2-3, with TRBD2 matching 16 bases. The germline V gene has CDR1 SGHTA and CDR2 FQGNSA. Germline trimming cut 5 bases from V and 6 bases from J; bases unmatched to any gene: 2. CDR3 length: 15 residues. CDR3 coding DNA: TGTGCCAGCAGCCGGGGACTAGCGGGAGGGGATACGCAGTATTTT. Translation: CASSRGLAGGDTQYF. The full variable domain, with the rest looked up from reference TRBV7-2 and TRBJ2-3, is GAGVSQSPSNKVTEKGKDVELRCDPISGHTALYWYRQSLGQGLEFLIYFQGNSAPDKSGLPSDRFSAERTGGSVSTLTIQRTQQEDSAVYLCASSRGLAGGDTQYFGPGTRLTVL.

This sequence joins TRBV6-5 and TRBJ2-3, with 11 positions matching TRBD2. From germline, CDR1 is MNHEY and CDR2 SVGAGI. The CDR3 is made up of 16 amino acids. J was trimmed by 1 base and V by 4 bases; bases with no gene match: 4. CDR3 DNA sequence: TGTGCCAGCAGTTCCCAGACTAGCGGGGGCACAGATACGCAGTATTTT. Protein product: CASSSQTSGGTDTQYF.

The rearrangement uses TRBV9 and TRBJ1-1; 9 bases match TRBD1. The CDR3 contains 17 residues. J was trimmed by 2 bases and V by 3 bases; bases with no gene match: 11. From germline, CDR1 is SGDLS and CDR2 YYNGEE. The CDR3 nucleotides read TGTGCCAGCAGCGACGGACAGGGGAGGGGGATAAACACTGAAGCTTTCTTT. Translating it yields CASSDGQGRGINTEAFF. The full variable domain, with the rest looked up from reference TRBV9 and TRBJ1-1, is DSGVTQTPKHLITATGQRVTLRCSPRSGDLSVYWYQQSLDQGLQFLIQYYNGEERAKGNILERFSAQQFPDLHSELNLSSLELGDSALYFCASSDGQGRGINTEAFFGQGTRLTVV.

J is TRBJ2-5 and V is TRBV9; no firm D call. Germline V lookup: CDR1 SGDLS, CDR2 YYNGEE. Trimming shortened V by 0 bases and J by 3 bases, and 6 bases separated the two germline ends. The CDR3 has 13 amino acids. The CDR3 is CASSVAVEETQYF. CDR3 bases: TGTGCCAGCAGCGTAGCGGTGGAAGAGACCCAGTACTTC. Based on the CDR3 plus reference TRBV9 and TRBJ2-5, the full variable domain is DSGVTQTPKHLITATGQRVTLRCSPRSGDLSVYWYQQSLDQGLQFLIQYYNGEERAKGNILERFSAQQFPDLHSELNLSSLELGDSALYFCASSVAVEETQYFGPGTRLLVL.

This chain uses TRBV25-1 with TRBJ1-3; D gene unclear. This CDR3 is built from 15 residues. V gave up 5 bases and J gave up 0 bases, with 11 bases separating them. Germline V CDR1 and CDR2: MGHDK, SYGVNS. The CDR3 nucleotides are TGTGCCAGCAGTTTCCGAGGGAGCTCTGGAAACACCATATATTTT. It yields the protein CASSFRGSSGNTIYF.

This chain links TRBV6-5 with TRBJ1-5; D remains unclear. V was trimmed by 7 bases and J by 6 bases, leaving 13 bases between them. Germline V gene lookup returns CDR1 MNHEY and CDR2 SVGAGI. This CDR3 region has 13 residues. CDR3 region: CASTTLPGQPQHF. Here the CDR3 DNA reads TGTGCCAGCACCACTTTACCGGGTCAGCCCCAGCATTTT.